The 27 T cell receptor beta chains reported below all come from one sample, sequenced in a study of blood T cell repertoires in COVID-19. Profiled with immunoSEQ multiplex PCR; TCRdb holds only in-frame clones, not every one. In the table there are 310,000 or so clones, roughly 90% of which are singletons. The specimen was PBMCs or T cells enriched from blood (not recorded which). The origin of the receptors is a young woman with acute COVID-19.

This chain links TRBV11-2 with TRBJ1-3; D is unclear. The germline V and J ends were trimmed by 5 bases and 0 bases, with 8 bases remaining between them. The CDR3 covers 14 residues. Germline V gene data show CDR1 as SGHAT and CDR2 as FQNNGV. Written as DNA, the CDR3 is TGTGCCAGCAGCCTCACTCTCTCTGGAAACACCATATATTTT. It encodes CASSLTLSGNTIYF.

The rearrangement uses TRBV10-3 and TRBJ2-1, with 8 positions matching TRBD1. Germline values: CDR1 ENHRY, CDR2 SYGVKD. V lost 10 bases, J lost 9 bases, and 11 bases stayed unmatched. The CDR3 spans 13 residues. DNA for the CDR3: TGTGCCACCGCAGGGGGCGGGAATAGTGAGCAGTTCTTC. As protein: CATAGGGNSEQFF.

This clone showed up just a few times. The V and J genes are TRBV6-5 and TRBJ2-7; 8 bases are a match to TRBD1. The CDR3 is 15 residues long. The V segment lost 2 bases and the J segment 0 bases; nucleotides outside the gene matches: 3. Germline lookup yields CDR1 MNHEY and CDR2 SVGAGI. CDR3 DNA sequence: TGTGCCAGCAGTTACGCTGGGACAGGCTCCTACGAGCAGTACTTC. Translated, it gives CASSYAGTGSYEQYF.

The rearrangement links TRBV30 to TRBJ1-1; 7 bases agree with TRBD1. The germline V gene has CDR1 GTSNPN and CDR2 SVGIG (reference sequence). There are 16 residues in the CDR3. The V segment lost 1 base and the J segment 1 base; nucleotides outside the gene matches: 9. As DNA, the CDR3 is TGTGCCTGGAGTGCCATCATTGGGACAGCGAACACTGAAGCTTTCTTT. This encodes CAWSAIIGTANTEAFF.

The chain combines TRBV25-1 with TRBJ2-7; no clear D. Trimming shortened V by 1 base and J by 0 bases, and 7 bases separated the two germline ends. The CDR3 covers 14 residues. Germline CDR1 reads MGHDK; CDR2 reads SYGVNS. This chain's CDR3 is CASSELSFSYEQYF. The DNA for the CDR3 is TGTGCCAGCAGTGAATTATCCTTCTCCTACGAGCAGTACTTC.

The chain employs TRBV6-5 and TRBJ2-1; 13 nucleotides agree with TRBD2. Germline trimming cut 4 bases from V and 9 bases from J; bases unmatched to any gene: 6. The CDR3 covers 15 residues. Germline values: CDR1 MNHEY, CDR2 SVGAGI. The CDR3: CASSSTTSGRIEQFF. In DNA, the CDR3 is TGTGCCAGCAGTTCCACGACTAGCGGGAGGATTGAGCAGTTCTTC.

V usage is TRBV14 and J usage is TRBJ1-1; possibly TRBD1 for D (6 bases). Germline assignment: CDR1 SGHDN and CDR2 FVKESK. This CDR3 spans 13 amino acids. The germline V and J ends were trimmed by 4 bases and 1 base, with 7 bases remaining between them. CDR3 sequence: CASSLQGNTEAFF. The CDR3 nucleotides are TGTGCCAGCAGCCTACAGGGGAACACTGAAGCTTTCTTT.

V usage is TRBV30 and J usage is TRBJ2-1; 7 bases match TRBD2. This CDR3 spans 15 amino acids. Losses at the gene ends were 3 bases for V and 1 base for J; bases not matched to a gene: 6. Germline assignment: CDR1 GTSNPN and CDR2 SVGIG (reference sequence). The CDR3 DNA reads TGTGCCTGGAGGATCGGCGGGAGTTCCTACAATGAGCAGTTCTTC. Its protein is CAWRIGGSSYNEQFF.

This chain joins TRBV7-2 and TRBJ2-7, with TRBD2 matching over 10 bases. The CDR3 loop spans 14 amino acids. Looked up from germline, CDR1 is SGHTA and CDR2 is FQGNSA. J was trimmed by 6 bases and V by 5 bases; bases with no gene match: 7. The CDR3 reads CASSPSGSSLEQYF. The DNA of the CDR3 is TGTGCCAGCAGCCCTAGCGGGAGTTCCCTCGAGCAGTACTTC. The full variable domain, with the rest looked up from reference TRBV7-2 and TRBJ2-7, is GAGVSQSPSNKVTEKGKDVELRCDPISGHTALYWYRQSLGQGLEFLIYFQGNSAPDKSGLPSDRFSAERTGGSVSTLTIQRTQQEDSAVYLCASSPSGSSLEQYFGPGTRLTVT.

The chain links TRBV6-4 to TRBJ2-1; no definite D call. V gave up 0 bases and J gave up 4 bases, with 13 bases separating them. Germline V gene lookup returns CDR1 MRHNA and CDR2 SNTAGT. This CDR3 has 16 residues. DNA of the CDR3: TGTGCCAGCAGTGACTCGGCCCGGCCCGGGTACAATGAGCAGTTCTTC. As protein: CASSDSARPGYNEQFF.

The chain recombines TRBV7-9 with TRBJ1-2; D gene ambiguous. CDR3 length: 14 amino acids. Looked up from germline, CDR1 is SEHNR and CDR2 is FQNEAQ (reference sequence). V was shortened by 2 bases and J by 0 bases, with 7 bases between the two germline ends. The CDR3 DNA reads TGTGCCAGCAGCTTAACGGTGTCTAACTATGGCTACACCTTC. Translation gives CASSLTVSNYGYTF.

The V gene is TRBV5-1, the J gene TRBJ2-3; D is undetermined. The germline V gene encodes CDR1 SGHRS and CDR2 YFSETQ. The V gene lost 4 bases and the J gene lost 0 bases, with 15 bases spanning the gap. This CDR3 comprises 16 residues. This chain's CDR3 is CASSRTHSASTDTQYF. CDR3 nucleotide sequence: TGCGCCAGCAGCCGCACACACAGTGCTAGCACAGATACGCAGTATTTT.

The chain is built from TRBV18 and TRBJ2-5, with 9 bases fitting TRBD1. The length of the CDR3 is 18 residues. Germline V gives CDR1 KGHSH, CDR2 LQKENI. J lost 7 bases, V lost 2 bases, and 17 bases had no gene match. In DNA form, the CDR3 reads TGTGCCAGCTCACCAAACCTCCCGGACAGGGGACAAAGGGGGACCCAGTACTTC. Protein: CASSPNLPDRGQRGTQYF. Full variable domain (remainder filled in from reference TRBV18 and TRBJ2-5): NAGVMQNPRHLVRRRGQEARLRCSPMKGHSHVYWYRQLPEEGLKFMVYLQKENIIDESGMPKERFSAEFPKEGPSILRIQQVVRGDSAAYFCASSPNLPDRGQRGTQYFGPGTRLLVL.

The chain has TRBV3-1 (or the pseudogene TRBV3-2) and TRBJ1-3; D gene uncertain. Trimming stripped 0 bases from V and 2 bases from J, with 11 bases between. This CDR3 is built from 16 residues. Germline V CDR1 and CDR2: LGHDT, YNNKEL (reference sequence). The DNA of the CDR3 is TGTGCCAGCAGCCAAGACTTTCGGACTGCTGGAAACACCATATATTTT. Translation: CASSQDFRTAGNTIYF.

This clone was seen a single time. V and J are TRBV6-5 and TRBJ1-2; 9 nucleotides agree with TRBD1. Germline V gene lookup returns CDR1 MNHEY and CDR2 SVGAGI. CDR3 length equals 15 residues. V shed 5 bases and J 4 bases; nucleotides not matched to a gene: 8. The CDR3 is CASSRAGQGFYGYTF. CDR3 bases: TGTGCCAGCAGTCGAGCGGGACAGGGTTTCTATGGCTACACCTTC.

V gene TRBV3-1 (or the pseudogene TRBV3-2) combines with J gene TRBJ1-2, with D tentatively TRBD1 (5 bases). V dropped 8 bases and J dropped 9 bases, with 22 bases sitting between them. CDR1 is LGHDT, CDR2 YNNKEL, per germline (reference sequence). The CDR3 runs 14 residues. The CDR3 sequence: CASRSKGTVGSYTF. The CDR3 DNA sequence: TGTGCCAGCCGTTCCAAGGGGACTGTAGGGAGCTACACCTTC.

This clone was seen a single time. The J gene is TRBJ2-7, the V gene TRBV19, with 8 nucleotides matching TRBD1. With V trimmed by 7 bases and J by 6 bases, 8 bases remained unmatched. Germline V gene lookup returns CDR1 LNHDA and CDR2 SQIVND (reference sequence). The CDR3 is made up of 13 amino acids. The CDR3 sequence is CASNPGGEGEQYF. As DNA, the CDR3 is TGTGCCAGTAATCCAGGGGGCGAAGGCGAGCAGTACTTC.

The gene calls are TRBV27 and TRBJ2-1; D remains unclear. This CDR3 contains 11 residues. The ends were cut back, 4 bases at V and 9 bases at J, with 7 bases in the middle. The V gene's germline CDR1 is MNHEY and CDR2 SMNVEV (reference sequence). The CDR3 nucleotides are TGTGCCAGCAGTTCCAACTCTGAGCAGTTCTTC. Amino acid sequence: CASSSNSEQFF.

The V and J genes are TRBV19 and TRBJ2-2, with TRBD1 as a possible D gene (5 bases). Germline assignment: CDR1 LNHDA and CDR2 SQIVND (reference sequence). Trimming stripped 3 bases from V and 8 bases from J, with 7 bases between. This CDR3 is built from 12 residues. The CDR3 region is CASSIWTGELFF. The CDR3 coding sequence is TGTGCCAGTAGTATCTGGACAGGGGAGCTGTTTTTT. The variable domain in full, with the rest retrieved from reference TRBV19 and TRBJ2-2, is DGGITQSPKYLFRKEGQNVTLSCEQNLNHDAMYWYRQDPGQGLRLIYYSQIVNDFQKGDIAEGYSVSREKKESFPLTVTSAQKNPTAFYLCASSIWTGELFFGEGSRLTVL.

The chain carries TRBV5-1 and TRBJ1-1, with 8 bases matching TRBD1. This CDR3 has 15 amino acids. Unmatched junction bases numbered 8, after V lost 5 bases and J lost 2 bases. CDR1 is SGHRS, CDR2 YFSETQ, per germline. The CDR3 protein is CASRPGQAINTEAFF. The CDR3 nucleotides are TGCGCCAGCAGACCGGGACAGGCAATCAACACTGAAGCTTTCTTT.

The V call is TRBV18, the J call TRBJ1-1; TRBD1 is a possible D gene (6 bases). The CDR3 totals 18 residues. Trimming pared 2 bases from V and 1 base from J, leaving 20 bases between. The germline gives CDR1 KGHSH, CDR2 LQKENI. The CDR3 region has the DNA TGTGCCAGCTCACCATCCATCGGCCTCAGGGGAGCGAACACTGAAGCTTTCTTT. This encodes CASSPSIGLRGANTEAFF.

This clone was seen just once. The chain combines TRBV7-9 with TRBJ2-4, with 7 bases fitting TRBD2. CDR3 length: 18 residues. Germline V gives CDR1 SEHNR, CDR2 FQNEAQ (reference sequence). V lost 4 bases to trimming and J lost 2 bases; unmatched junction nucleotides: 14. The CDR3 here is CASSSQGGRWLTKNIQYF. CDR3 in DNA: TGTGCCAGCAGCTCTCAGGGAGGGAGATGGCTAACCAAAAACATTCAGTACTTC.

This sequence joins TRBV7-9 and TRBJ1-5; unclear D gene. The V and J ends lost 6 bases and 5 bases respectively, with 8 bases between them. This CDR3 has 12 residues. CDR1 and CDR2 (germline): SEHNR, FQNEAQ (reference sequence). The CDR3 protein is CASSWADQPQHF. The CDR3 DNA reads TGTGCCAGCAGTTGGGCAGATCAGCCCCAGCATTTT.

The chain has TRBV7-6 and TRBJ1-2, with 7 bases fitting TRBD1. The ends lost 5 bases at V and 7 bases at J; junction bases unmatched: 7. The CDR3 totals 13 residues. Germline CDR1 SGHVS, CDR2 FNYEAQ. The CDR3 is CASSARQGSGYTF. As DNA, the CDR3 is TGTGCCAGCAGCGCCAGACAGGGATCTGGCTACACCTTC.

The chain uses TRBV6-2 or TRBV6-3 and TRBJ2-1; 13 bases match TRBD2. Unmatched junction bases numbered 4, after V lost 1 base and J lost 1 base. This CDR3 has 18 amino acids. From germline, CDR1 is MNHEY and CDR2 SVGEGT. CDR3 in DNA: TGTGCCAGCAGTTACTGGGGGACTAGCGGGATTTCCTACAATGAGCAGTTCTTC. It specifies CASSYWGTSGISYNEQFF.

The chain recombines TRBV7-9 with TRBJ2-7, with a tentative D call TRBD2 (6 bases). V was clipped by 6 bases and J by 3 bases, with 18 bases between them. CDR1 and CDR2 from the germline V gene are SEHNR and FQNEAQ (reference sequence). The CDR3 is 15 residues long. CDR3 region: CASSLKGQGGYEQYF. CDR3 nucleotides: TGTGCCAGCAGTCTAAAGGGGCAGGGAGGCTACGAGCAGTACTTC.

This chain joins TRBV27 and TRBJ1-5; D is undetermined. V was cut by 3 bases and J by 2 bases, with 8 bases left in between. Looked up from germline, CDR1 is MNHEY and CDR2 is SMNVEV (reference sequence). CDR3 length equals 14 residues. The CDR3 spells CASSLREGNQPQHF. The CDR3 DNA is TGTGCCAGCAGTTTGCGGGAAGGCAATCAGCCCCAGCATTTT.